This T cell receptor (beta chain) emerged from a study of shared clonotypes between healthy human individuals. This CDR3 contains 13 residues. V dropped 4 bases and J dropped 3 bases, with 10 bases sitting between them. The germline gives CDR1 SEHNR, CDR2 FQNEAQ (reference sequence). Naive CD8 cells, CD45RO-negative and positively selected for CCR7, excluded terminally differentiated effector memory CD45RA+ cells. Donors had no recently reported acute infections or vaccinations and were HIV-negative. The repertoire was sequenced with immunoSEQ multiplex PCR; TCRdb's copy has only in-frame clones and lacks some. The sample contains about 820,000 clones, approximately 92% of which appear only once. Note on this clone: Its antigen is undetermined.

The study's findings and limits: Naive CD4 clonotypes were shared across a few donors at roughly 5%.

The chain couples TRBV7-9 to TRBJ2-7, with TRBD1 as a possible D gene (6 bases). The specimen sequenced was naive CD8+ T cells sorted from blood. The source of this sequence is a young man in good health. The CDR3, as DNA: TGTGCCAGCAGCTCCGGGACACTCTACGAGCAGTACTTC. Translating it yields CASSSGTLYEQYF.